This T cell receptor (beta chain) was found in a study of CD8+CD57+ T cells in acquired aplastic anemia. Findings and caveats of the study: Some 27 CD8+ CDR3 sequences were shared between patients and controls.

CD8+CD57+ cell expansion had been shown by flow cytometry in patients chosen for sequencing. Prior therapy had not been administered to any patient at the time of blood sampling. The table lists this clonotype with a few counts. The antigen is not known. Losses at the gene ends were 7 bases for V and 0 bases for J; bases not matched to a gene: 10. CDR1 is SQVTM, CDR2 ANQGSEA, per germline. The CDR3 has 15 residues. Genomic DNA provided the template from which TCR beta VDJ and CDR3 profiles were obtained. TCRdb analysed the reads with MiXCR anew, one entry per CDR3 protein. The sample holds some 200,000 distinct CDR3 sequences, around 49% seen once.

Sequencing input: sorted CD4+, CD8+, or CD8+CD57+ T cells (not recorded which) from PBMCs. This TCR was sampled from a human donor with aplastic anemia. V and J are TRBV29-1 and TRBJ2-3; TRBD2 matches at 7 bases. CDR3 coding DNA: TGCAGCGAGGCAAGCGGGACCTCTAGCACAGATACGCAGTATTTT. Translating gives CSEASGTSSTDTQYF.